The present T cell receptor (beta chain) was sequenced within a study of radiotherapy plus CTLA-4 blockade in lung cancer. Here immunoSEQ multiplex PCR was the method, and the copy in TCRdb shows in-frame clones only, minus some. The repertoire includes 75,000 to 100,000 clones, roughly 88% of them detected once, and more than 4.5% sits in the top ten. Concerning this clone: One end of the junction varies from germline; a read error may be responsible. The sample holds other DNA sequences that translate to the same CDR3.

Per the germline V gene, CDR1 is SGHNT and CDR2 is YYREEE (reference sequence). This CDR3 region has 13 residues. The V and J genes are TRBV5-4 and TRBJ1-4, with D unclear. The sequencing here drew on peripheral blood, taken from a patient treated with radiotherapy plus ipilimumab. The sequence came from a human donor with non-small cell lung cancer that progressed on radiotherapy plus ipilimumab. The CDR3: CASSTDPNEKLFF. The DNA of the CDR3 is TGTGCCAGCAGCACTGACCCGAATGAAAAACTGTTTTTC. The complete variable domain, with remaining parts taken from reference TRBV5-4 and TRBJ1-4, reads ETGVTQSPTHLIKTRGQQVTLRCSSQSGHNTVSWYQQALGQGPQFIFQYYREEENGRGNFPPRFSGLQFPNYSSELNVNALELDDSALYLCASSTDPNEKLFFGSGTQLSVL.